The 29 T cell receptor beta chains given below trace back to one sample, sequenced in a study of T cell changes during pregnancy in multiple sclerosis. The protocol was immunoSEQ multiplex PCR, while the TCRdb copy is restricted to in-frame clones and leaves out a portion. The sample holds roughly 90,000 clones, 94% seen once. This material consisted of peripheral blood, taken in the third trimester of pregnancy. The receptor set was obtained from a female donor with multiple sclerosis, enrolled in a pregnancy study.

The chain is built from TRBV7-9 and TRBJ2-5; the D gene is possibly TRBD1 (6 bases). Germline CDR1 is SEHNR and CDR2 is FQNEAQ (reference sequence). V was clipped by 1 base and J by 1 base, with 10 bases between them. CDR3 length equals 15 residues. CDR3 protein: CASSLVSRGQETQYF. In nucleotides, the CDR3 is TGTGCCAGCAGCTTAGTAAGCAGGGGCCAAGAGACCCAGTACTTC.

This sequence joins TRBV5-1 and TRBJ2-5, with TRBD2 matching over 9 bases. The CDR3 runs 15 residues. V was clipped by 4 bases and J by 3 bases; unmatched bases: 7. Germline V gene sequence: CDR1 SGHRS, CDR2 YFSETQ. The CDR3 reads CASSPGTSIKETQYF. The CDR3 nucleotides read TGCGCCAGCAGCCCCGGGACTAGCATAAAAGAGACCCAGTACTTC. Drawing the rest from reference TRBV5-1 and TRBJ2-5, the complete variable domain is KAGVTQTPRYLIKTRGQQVTLSCSPISGHRSVSWYQQTPGQGLQFLFEYFSETQRNKGNFPGRFSGRQFSNSRSEMNVSTLELGDSALYLCASSPGTSIKETQYFGPGTRLLVL.

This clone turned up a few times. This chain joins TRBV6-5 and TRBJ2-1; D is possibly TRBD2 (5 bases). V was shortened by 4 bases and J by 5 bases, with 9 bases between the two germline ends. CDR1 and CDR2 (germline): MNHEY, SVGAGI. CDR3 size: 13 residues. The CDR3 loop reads CASSLYGDNEQFF. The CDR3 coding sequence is TGTGCCAGCAGTTTATACGGGGACAATGAGCAGTTCTTC.

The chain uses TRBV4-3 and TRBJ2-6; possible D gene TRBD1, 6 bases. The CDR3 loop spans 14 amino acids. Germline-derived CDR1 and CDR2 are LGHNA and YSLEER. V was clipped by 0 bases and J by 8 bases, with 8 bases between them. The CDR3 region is CASSQDQGTNVLTF. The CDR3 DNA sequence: TGCGCCAGCAGCCAAGATCAGGGGACCAACGTCCTGACTTTC.

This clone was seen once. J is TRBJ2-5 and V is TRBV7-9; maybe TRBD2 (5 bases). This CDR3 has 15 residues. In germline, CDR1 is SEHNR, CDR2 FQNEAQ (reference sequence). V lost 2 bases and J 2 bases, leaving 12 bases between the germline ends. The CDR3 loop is CASSLNVRVQETQYF. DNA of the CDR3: TGTGCCAGCAGCTTAAATGTGCGGGTTCAAGAGACCCAGTACTTC.

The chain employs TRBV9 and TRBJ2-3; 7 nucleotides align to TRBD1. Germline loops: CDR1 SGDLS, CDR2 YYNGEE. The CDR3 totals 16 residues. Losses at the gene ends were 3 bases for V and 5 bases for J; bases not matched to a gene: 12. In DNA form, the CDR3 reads TGTGCCAGCAGCGCCCGGGACAGCAAAAATGAAGATACGCAGTATTTT. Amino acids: CASSARDSKNEDTQYF.

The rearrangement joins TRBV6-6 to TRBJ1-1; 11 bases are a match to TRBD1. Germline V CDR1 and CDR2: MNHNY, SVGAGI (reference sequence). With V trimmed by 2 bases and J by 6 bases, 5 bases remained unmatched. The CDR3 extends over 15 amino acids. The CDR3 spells CASSYPGTGGSEAFF. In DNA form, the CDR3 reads TGTGCCAGCAGTTACCCCGGGACAGGGGGATCTGAAGCTTTCTTT.

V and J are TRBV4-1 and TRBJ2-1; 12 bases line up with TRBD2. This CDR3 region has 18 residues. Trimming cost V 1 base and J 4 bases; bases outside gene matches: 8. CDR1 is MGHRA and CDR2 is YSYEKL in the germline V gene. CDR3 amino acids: CASSQAPSLAGGYNEQFF. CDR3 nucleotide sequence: TGCGCCAGCAGCCAAGCACCTTCTCTAGCGGGAGGGTACAATGAGCAGTTCTTC.

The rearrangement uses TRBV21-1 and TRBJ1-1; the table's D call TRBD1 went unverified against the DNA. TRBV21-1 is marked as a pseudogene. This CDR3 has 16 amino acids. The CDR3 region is CASSQTGGQNSTEAFF. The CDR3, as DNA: TGTGCCAGCAGCCAAACAGGGGGCCAAAATTCTACTGAAGCTTTCTTT.

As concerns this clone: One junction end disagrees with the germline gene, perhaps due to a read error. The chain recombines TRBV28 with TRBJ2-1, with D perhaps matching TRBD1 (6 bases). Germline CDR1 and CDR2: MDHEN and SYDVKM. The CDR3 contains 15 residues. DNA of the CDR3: TGTGCCAGCAGTTCGATCAGGGGCGCCTACCATGAGCAGTTCTTC. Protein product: CASSSIRGAYHEQFF.

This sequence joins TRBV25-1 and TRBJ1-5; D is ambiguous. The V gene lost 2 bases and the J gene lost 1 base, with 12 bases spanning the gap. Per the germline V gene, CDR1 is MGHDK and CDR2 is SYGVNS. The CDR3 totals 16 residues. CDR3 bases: TGTGCCAGCAGTGAAACCGGAAGAGGGAGCAATCAGCCCCAGCATTTT. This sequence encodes CASSETGRGSNQPQHF.

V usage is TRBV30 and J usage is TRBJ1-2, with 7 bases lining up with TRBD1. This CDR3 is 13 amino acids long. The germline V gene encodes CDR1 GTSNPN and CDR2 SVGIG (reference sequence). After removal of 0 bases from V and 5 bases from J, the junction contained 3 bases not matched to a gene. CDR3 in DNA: TGTGCCTGGAGTGTAGGGGACAGTTATGGCTACACCTTC. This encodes CAWSVGDSYGYTF.

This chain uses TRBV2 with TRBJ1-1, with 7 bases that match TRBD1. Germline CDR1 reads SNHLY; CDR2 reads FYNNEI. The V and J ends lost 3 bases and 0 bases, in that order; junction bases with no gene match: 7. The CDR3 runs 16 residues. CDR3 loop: CASSDPGTVMNTEAFF. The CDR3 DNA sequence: TGTGCCAGCAGTGACCCCGGGACAGTTATGAACACTGAAGCTTTCTTT.

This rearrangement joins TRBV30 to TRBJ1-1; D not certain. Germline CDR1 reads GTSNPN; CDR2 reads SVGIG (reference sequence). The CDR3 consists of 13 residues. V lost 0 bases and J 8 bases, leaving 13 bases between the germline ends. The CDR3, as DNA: TGTGCCTGGAGTGTACTGGAGGGAGGAGAAGCTTTCTTT. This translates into CAWSVLEGGEAFF.

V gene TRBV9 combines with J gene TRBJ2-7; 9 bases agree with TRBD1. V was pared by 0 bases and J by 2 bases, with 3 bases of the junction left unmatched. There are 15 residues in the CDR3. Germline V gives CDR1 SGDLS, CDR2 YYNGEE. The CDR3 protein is CASSVAGQGTYEQYF. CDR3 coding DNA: TGTGCCAGCAGCGTAGCGGGACAGGGAACCTACGAGCAGTACTTC.

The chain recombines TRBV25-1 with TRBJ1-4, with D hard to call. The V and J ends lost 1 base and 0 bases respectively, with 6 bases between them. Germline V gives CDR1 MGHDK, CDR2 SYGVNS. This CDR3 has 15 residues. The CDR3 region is CASSEFSATNEKLFF. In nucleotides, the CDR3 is TGTGCCAGCAGTGAATTCAGCGCAACTAATGAAAAACTGTTTTTT.

DNA of the CDR3: TGTGCCAGCAGCTCACAGGGATACGAGCAGTACTTC. As protein: CASSSQGYEQYF. V gene TRBV7-8 combines with J gene TRBJ2-7, with a possible D match to TRBD1 (6 bases). CDR1 and CDR2 from the germline V gene are SGHVS and FQNEAQ. Trimming took 4 bases from V and 4 from J, leaving 8 bases between them. The CDR3 sequence is 12 residues long.

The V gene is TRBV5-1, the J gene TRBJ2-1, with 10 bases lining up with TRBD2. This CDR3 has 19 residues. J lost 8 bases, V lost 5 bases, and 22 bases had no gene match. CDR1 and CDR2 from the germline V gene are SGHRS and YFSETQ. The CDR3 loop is CASSSARASGSMGFDEQFF. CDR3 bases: TGCGCCAGCAGTTCCGCGAGGGCTAGCGGGAGTATGGGGTTCGATGAGCAGTTCTTC.

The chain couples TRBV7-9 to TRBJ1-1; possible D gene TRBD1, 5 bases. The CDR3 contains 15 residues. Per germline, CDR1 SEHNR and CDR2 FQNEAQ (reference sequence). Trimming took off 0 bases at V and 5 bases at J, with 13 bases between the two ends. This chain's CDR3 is CASSLAGAVETEAFF. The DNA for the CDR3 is TGTGCCAGCAGCTTAGCAGGGGCCGTAGAAACTGAAGCTTTCTTT. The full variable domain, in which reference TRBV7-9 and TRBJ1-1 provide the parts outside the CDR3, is DTGVSQNPRHKITKRGQNVTFRCDPISEHNRLYWYRQTLGQGPEFLTYFQNEAQLEKSRLLSDRFSAERPKGSFSTLEIQRTEQGDSAMYLCASSLAGAVETEAFFGQGTRLTVV.

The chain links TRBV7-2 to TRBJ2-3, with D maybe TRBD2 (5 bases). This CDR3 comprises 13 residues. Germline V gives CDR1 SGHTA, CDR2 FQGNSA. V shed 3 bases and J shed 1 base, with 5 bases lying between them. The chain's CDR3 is CASSFGGTDTQYF. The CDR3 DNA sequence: TGTGCCAGCAGCTTCGGGGGCACAGATACGCAGTATTTT.

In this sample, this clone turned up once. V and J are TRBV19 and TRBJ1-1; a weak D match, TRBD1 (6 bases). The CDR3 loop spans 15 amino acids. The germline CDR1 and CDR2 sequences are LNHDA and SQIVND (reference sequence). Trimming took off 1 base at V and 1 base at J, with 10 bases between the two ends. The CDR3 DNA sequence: TGTGCCAGTAGTATAGGGACAGCACCGAACACTGAAGCTTTCTTT. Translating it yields CASSIGTAPNTEAFF.

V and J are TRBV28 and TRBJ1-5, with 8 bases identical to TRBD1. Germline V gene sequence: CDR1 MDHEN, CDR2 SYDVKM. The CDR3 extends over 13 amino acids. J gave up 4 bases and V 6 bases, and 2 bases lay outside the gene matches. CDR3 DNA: TGTGCCAGCAGAACAGGGGGAAATCAGCCCCAGCATTTT. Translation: CASRTGGNQPQHF.

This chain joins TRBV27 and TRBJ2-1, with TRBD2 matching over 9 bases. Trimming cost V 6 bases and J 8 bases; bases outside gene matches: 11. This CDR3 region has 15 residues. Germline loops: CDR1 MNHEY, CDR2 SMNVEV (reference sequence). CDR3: CASSPPGGRGYEQFF. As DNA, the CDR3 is TGTGCCAGCAGCCCTCCTGGCGGGAGGGGGTATGAGCAGTTCTTC.

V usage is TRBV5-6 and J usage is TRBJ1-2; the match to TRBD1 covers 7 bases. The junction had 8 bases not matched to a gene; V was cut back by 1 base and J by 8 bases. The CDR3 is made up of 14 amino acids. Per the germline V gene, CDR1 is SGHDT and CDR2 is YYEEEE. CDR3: CASSLNQGVEGYTF. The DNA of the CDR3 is TGTGCCAGCAGCTTGAACCAGGGGGTGGAGGGCTACACCTTC.

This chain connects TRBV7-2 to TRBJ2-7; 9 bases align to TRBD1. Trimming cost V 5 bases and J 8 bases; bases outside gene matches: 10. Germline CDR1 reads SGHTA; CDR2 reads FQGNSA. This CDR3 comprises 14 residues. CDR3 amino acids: CASSHGQGSGQQYF. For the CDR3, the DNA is TGTGCCAGCAGCCATGGACAGGGGTCTGGACAGCAGTACTTC.

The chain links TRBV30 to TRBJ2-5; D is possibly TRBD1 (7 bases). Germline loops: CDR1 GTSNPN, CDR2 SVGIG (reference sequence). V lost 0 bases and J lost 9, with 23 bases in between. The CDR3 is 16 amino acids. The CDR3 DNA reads TGTGCCTGGAGTGTACTATCCGACAGGGCGGGAAGGGCCCAGTACTTC. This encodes CAWSVLSDRAGRAQYF.

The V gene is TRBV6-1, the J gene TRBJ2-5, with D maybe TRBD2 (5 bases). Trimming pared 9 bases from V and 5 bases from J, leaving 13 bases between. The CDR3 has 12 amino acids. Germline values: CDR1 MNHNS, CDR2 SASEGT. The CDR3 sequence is CASSVLGETQYF. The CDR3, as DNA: TGTGCCAGTAGCGTTCTCGGGGAGACCCAGTACTTC.

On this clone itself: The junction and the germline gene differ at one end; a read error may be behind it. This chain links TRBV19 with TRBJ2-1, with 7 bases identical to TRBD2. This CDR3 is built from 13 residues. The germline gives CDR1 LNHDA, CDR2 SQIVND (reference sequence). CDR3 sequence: CASSKWEGHERFF. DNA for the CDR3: TGTGCCAGTAGTAAGTGGGAGGGCCATGAGCGGTTCTTC.

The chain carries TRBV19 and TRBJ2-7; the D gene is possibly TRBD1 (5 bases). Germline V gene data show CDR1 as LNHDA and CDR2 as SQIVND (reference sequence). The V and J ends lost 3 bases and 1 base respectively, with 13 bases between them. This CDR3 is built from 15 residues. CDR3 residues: CASSIPTGSSYEQYF. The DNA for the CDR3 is TGTGCCAGTAGTATCCCCACAGGTTCTTCCTACGAGCAGTACTTC.